These 25 T cell receptor beta chains originate from one sample sequenced in a study of cytotoxic CD8 clonotypes in ibrutinib-treated CLL. Data came from immunoSEQ multiplex PCR; TCRdb stores just in-frame clones and leaves some out. The data hold about 130,000 clones, with 79% observed a single time. The sequencing here drew on PBMCs, taken after 12 months of ibrutinib treatment. The receptors originated from a human donor with chronic lymphocytic leukemia.

V usage is TRBV4-1 and J usage is TRBJ2-1; tentatively, D is TRBD2 (5 bases). The V and J ends lost 2 bases and 9 bases respectively, with 23 bases between them. The CDR3 runs to 17 residues. Germline V gives CDR1 MGHRA, CDR2 YSYEKL. The CDR3 sequence: CASSQTPFIRESSEQFF. The CDR3 region has the DNA TGCGCCAGCAGCCAAACCCCATTCATAAGGGAGAGTTCTGAGCAGTTCTTC.

The V gene is TRBV4-3, the J gene TRBJ2-1; possibly TRBD1 for D (5 bases). CDR3 length: 14 amino acids. Between the trimmed V and J ends, which lost 4 bases and 0 bases, there was a span of 7 bases. Germline CDR1 reads LGHNA; CDR2 reads YSLEER. The CDR3 DNA reads TGCGCCAGCAGCCGGACACTCTCCTACAATGAGCAGTTCTTC. Its protein product is CASSRTLSYNEQFF.

The rearrangement joins TRBV4-2 to TRBJ2-7, with 9 positions matching TRBD1. Germline V gene sequence: CDR1 LGHNA, CDR2 YNFKEQ. The CDR3 runs 15 residues. Unmatched junction bases numbered 5, after V lost 1 base and J lost 4 bases. The CDR3 loop reads CASSQATGQGYEQYF. CDR3 DNA sequence: TGTGCCAGCAGCCAAGCCACGGGACAGGGATACGAGCAGTACTTC.

V gene TRBV4-2 combines with J gene TRBJ2-5, with TRBD2 as a possible D gene (6 bases). The CDR3 extends over 16 amino acids. Germline CDR1 and CDR2: LGHNA and YNFKEQ. Trimming removed 0 bases at V and 5 bases at J, with 16 bases between. CDR3 residues: CASSQDSEGSQETQYF. The CDR3 DNA reads TGTGCCAGCAGCCAAGACTCGGAGGGGTCCCAGGAGACCCAGTACTTC.

The V and J genes are TRBV7-9 and TRBJ2-7; 7 bases match TRBD1. CDR3 size: 15 residues. CDR1 is SEHNR, CDR2 FQNEAQ, per germline (reference sequence). V was pared by 1 base and J by 3 bases, with 6 bases of the junction left unmatched. The CDR3 spells CASSLVTYRGYEQYF. The CDR3 region has the DNA TGTGCCAGCAGCTTAGTGACTTACAGGGGCTACGAGCAGTACTTC.

This clone was detected only a few times. V gene TRBV4-1 combines with J gene TRBJ1-1; D ambiguous. From germline, CDR1 is MGHRA and CDR2 YSYEKL. The CDR3 consists of 13 residues. V dropped 4 bases and J dropped 4 bases, with 10 bases sitting between them. CDR3 nucleotides: TGCGCCAGCAGCCCCCGGTATGGCACTGAAGCTTTCTTT. Encoded protein: CASSPRYGTEAFF.

The genes are TRBV7-2 and TRBJ1-5, with no clear D. This CDR3 has 16 residues. Germline V lookup: CDR1 SGHTA, CDR2 FQGNSA. Between the trimmed V and J ends, which lost 5 bases and 2 bases, there was a span of 16 bases. The CDR3 is CASSLGRAFGNQPQHF. In nucleotides, the CDR3 is TGTGCCAGCAGCCTCGGTCGGGCTTTTGGCAATCAGCCCCAGCATTTT. The full variable domain, its missing parts supplied by reference TRBV7-2 and TRBJ1-5, is GAGVSQSPSNKVTEKGKDVELRCDPISGHTALYWYRQSLGQGLEFLIYFQGNSAPDKSGLPSDRFSAERTGGSVSTLTIQRTQQEDSAVYLCASSLGRAFGNQPQHFGDGTRLSIL.

The rearrangement uses TRBV6-1 and TRBJ2-7; 7 bases line up with TRBD2. The CDR3 is 18 amino acids. Germline CDR1 and CDR2: MNHNS and SASEGT. V shed 3 bases and J 1 base; nucleotides not matched to a gene: 15. CDR3 amino acids: CASSEASASGGRSYEQYF. In DNA, the CDR3 is TGTGCCAGCAGTGAGGCTTCGGCTAGCGGAGGACGATCCTACGAGCAGTACTTC.

The chain has TRBV29-1 and TRBJ2-3, with TRBD2 as a possible D gene (6 bases). V lost 3 bases and J lost 0, with 13 bases in between. CDR1 and CDR2 from the germline V gene are SQVTM and ANQGSEA. CDR3 length: 15 residues. The CDR3 DNA is TGCAGCGTTGATCCCAGCCGGGGGAGCACAGATACGCAGTATTTT. It specifies CSVDPSRGSTDTQYF.

The chain links TRBV5-4 to TRBJ1-1; no clear D gene. Germline CDR1 reads SGHNT; CDR2 reads YYREEE (reference sequence). The CDR3 spans 15 residues. V was shortened by 3 bases and J by 4 bases, with 16 bases between the two germline ends. The CDR3 is CASSSVGREGTEAFF. The CDR3 bases are TGTGCCAGCAGCTCGGTGGGTAGGGAGGGCACTGAAGCTTTCTTT.

The V gene is TRBV6-5, the J gene TRBJ2-7; a possible D gene is TRBD1 (6 bases). The germline gives CDR1 MNHEY, CDR2 SVGAGI. The CDR3 spans 14 residues. Trimming removed 7 bases from V and 4 bases from J, with 17 bases in between. Here the CDR3 DNA reads TGTGCCAGCAACGCACCAGGGGCCGTATACGAGCAGTACTTC. Its translation is CASNAPGAVYEQYF.

CDR3 protein: CASSSGLAVDYEQYF. For the CDR3, the DNA is TGTGCCAGCAGCTCGGGACTAGCGGTCGACTACGAGCAGTACTTC. The chain couples TRBV7-2 to TRBJ2-7; 11 bases match TRBD2. CDR3 length: 15 amino acids. Unmatched junction bases numbered 5, after V lost 4 bases and J lost 3 bases. The germline V gene encodes CDR1 SGHTA and CDR2 FQGNSA. The whole variable domain, filled in from reference TRBV7-2 and TRBJ2-7, reads GAGVSQSPSNKVTEKGKDVELRCDPISGHTALYWYRQSLGQGLEFLIYFQGNSAPDKSGLPSDRFSAERTGGSVSTLTIQRTQQEDSAVYLCASSSGLAVDYEQYFGPGTRLTVT.

The chain recombines TRBV6-5 with TRBJ2-1; D is uncertain. Trimming pared 4 bases from V and 0 bases from J, leaving 7 bases between. Germline V lookup: CDR1 MNHEY, CDR2 SVGAGI. This CDR3 has 14 residues. DNA of the CDR3: TGTGCCAGCAGTTTGCCCGGCTCCTACAATGAGCAGTTCTTC. Amino acid sequence: CASSLPGSYNEQFF.

The chain has TRBV5-4 and TRBJ1-2; D is ambiguous. The germline CDR1 and CDR2 sequences are SGHNT and YYREEE (reference sequence). The CDR3 sequence is 16 residues long. Trimming left V 0 bases short and J 5 bases short, with 17 bases between. CDR3 nucleotide sequence: TGTGCCAGCAGCTTGGAAAGAATTATCTTCCCGTATGGCTACACCTTC. Translated: CASSLERIIFPYGYTF.

V and J are TRBV19 and TRBJ1-2, with TRBD1 matching over 12 bases. The CDR3 is 16 amino acids. Per germline, CDR1 LNHDA and CDR2 SQIVND (reference sequence). V trimming: 6 bases; J trimming: 8 bases; junction bases outside the gene matches: 13. In nucleotides, the CDR3 is TGTGCCAGTAGGATTCCTACGGGACAGGGGGCAGGAGGCTACACCTTC. It is translated as CASRIPTGQGAGGYTF.

The chain joins TRBV27 to TRBJ1-2; no definite D call. Trimming stripped 4 bases from V and 0 bases from J, with 12 bases between. Germline V gives CDR1 MNHEY, CDR2 SMNVEV (reference sequence). The CDR3 contains 15 residues. This CDR3 is CASSSGSQSNYGYTF. DNA for the CDR3: TGTGCCAGCAGTTCCGGGTCCCAATCTAACTATGGCTACACCTTC.

The V gene is TRBV29-1, the J gene TRBJ1-4, with D maybe TRBD1 (6 bases). The CDR3 consists of 12 residues. Germline CDR1 is SQVTM and CDR2 is ANQGSEA. Trimming removed 7 bases from V and 8 bases from J, with 14 bases in between. The CDR3 sequence: CSGRAGGEKLFF. As DNA, the CDR3 is TGCAGCGGCCGTGCGGGGGGCGAAAAACTGTTTTTT.

The chain combines TRBV28 with TRBJ1-4; TRBD1 matches at 8 bases. Germline CDR1 is MDHEN and CDR2 is SYDVKM. The CDR3 spans 13 residues. The ends lost 5 bases at V and 8 bases at J; junction bases unmatched: 4. CDR3 loop: CASSLTGVEKLFF. For the CDR3, the DNA is TGTGCCAGCAGTCTGACAGGGGTCGAAAAACTGTTTTTT.

The CDR3 reads CASRDRPGTDTQYF. CDR3 in DNA: TGTGCCAGCAGGGACAGGCCTGGCACAGATACGCAGTATTTT. The rearrangement uses TRBV2 and TRBJ2-3; 7 bases align to TRBD1. J gave up 1 base and V 6 bases, and 4 bases lay outside the gene matches. This CDR3 comprises 14 residues. Germline values: CDR1 SNHLY, CDR2 FYNNEI.

J is TRBJ2-7 and V is TRBV6-5, with 10 bases fitting TRBD1. The CDR3 sequence is 14 residues long. Germline loops: CDR1 MNHEY, CDR2 SVGAGI. V dropped 2 bases and J dropped 6; count of bases not matched to a gene: 4. The CDR3 region has the DNA TGTGCCAGCAGTTACGACAGGGGGCAAGGCGAGCAGTACTTC. It specifies CASSYDRGQGEQYF.

The J gene is TRBJ1-5, the V gene TRBV5-1, with D possibly matching TRBD1 (5 bases). This CDR3 comprises 14 residues. The V and J ends lost 4 bases and 2 bases respectively, with 10 bases between them. Germline V gene sequence: CDR1 SGHRS, CDR2 YFSETQ. DNA of the CDR3: TGCGCCAGCAGCCCTGGGGGAGGCAATCAGCCCCAGCATTTT. Its protein is CASSPGGGNQPQHF.

The J gene is TRBJ2-2, the V gene TRBV5-4, with D hard to call. Germline V gene data show CDR1 as SGHNT and CDR2 as YYREEE (reference sequence). Trimming removed 1 base from V and 4 bases from J, with 8 bases in between. The CDR3 length is 14 residues. CDR3 coding DNA: TGTGCCAGCAGCTTGCCCCCAGGCACCGGGGAGCTGTTTTTT. Its translation is CASSLPPGTGELFF.

This clone was seen a single time. The rearrangement uses TRBV6-1 and TRBJ2-7; D remains ambiguous. Germline CDR1 MNHNS, CDR2 SASEGT. With 1 base removed from V and 3 bases from J, the gap between germline ends came to 10 bases. The CDR3 totals 14 residues. CDR3 DNA sequence: TGTGCCAGCAGTGAAGGGTTGGGCTTCTACGAGCAGTACTTC. This translates into CASSEGLGFYEQYF.

The V call is TRBV30, the J call TRBJ2-7; 11 bases fit TRBD1. With 5 bases clipped from V and 6 bases from J, the junction kept 12 bases outside the gene matches. The CDR3 covers 15 residues. Germline-derived CDR1 and CDR2 are GTSNPN and SVGIG (reference sequence). CDR3 in amino acids: CAWGQGASPRSEQYF. CDR3 DNA sequence: TGTGCCTGGGGACAGGGGGCTAGTCCTCGTTCCGAGCAGTACTTC.

This sequence joins TRBV5-1 and TRBJ2-3; D gene unclear. CDR1 SGHRS and CDR2 YFSETQ come from the germline V gene. The CDR3 extends over 13 amino acids. V was cut by 1 base and J by 2 bases, with 5 bases left in between. CDR3 nucleotide sequence: TGCGCCAGCAGCTTGCAGCTCACAGATACGCAGTATTTT. Amino acid sequence: CASSLQLTDTQYF. Together with reference TRBV5-1 and TRBJ2-3, the CDR3 gives the full variable domain: KAGVTQTPRYLIKTRGQQVTLSCSPISGHRSVSWYQQTPGQGLQFLFEYFSETQRNKGNFPGRFSGRQFSNSRSEMNVSTLELGDSALYLCASSLQLTDTQYFGPGTRLTVL.